This entry features one T cell receptor beta chain sequence. The antigen remains undetermined. Libraries were prepared by immunoSEQ multiplex PCR; TCRdb keeps only in-frame clonotypes and omits some of them. The data contain roughly 20,000 clones, 80% to 90% of them singletons. Germline V gene sequence: CDR1 LNHNV, CDR2 YYDKDF (reference sequence). The length of the CDR3 is 16 residues. Trimming cost V 6 bases and J 3 bases, with 15 bases left between them. This sample is part of a study of T cells after posttransplantation cyclophosphamide. Study conclusions and caveats: Donor-recipient repertoire similarity was low at 1-2 months, rising over year one. TRB clonality was highly associated with recipient CMV seropositivity and reactivation. Skin or GI-infiltrating T cells shared few TRB sequences with blood.

Sampled 1 year posttransplant, controls received myeloablative marrow transplants, methotrexate and a calcineurin inhibitor. This specimen was PBMCs, taken after an allogeneic stem cell transplant with a calcineurin inhibitor and methotrexate. The TCR comes from a female patient aged 45-60 years who received an allogeneic stem cell transplant from an unrelated donor, was CMV-positive, and had chronic GVHD only. Some T cells may be provided by the graft donor. The chain links TRBV15 to TRBJ1-6; D might be TRBD1 (5 bases). The CDR3 loop reads CATRPTTVGYNSPLHF. The DNA of the CDR3 is TGTGCCACCAGACCTACGACAGTTGGCTATAATTCACCCCTCCACTTT. Filled out from reference TRBV15 and TRBJ1-6, the complete variable domain reads DAMVIQNPRYQVTQFGKPVTLSCSQTLNHNVMYWYQQKSSQAPKLLFHYYDKDFNNEADTPDNFQSRRPNTSFCFLDIRSPGLGDTAMYLCATRPTTVGYNSPLHFGNGTRLTVT.